Reported below is one TCR beta chain. The sample originates from a study of blood T cell repertoires in COVID-19. About the study: From the United States, Italy and Spain came samples of acute and convalescent COVID-19. T cells, B-cell-depleted T cells, or PBMCs supplied cDNA or gDNA.

Authors' data handling: Amplification with reference gene primers provided the estimates of nucleated cell counts. Generated by immunoSEQ multiplex PCR, the TCRdb table keeps only in-frame clones and is missing some. That table supplies the V and J calls and clone size; D and trimming were determined from the DNA. The profile covers around 200,000 clones, with approximately 79% appearing a single time and about 14% taken by the ten largest. CDR3 length equals 13 residues. Germline CDR1 SGHDT, CDR2 YYEEEE. V shed 8 bases and J shed 6 bases, with 18 bases lying between them. The sequenced sample consisted of peripheral blood. The V and J genes are TRBV5-6 and TRBJ2-7; possibly TRBD1 for D (5 bases). The source is a man aged 50 to 59 who had recovered from COVID-19. The CDR3 region is CASQLWGEFEQYF. The CDR3 nucleotides are TGTGCCAGTCAACTCTGGGGCGAATTCGAGCAGTACTTC.